These 21 T cell receptor beta chains came from one sample sequenced in a study of blood T cell repertoires in COVID-19 (dated by TCRdb to the early 2020s). Library method: the immunoSEQ multiplex PCR assay. TCRdb mirrors the immuneACCESS table, restricted to in-frame sequences. Some clones are absent from its copies; in checked studies, under half trace to an unresolved V gene, and the reason for the others is unknown. The sample table contains roughly 200,000 clones; only one count was recorded for about 80% of them. Less than 2% of the sample is taken by the ten largest. Sequencing used peripheral blood. The source is a human donor in a cohort sampled during active COVID-19.

This clone has just a few counts. The chain has TRBV4-2 and TRBJ2-2; no firm D call. The ends were cut back, 0 bases at V and 6 bases at J, with 8 bases in the middle. Germline V gives CDR1 LGHNA, CDR2 YNFKEQ. This CDR3 has 14 residues. The CDR3 region is CASSQDTGSGELFF. In DNA, the CDR3 is TGTGCCAGCAGCCAAGATACCGGTTCCGGGGAGCTGTTTTTT.

The table lists this clone with a count of one. This chain connects TRBV6-2 or TRBV6-3 to TRBJ2-7; 7 bases agree with TRBD2. Germline CDR1 is MNHEY and CDR2 is SVGEGT. V lost 0 bases and J lost 3; bases outside the gene matches: 8. The CDR3 contains 16 residues. This CDR3 reads CASSYSVLAGDYEQYF. CDR3 in DNA: TGTGCCAGCAGTTACTCGGTGCTGGCGGGAGACTACGAGCAGTACTTC.

The gene calls are TRBV7-9 and TRBJ1-2, with D perhaps matching TRBD1 (5 bases). Germline values: CDR1 SEHNR, CDR2 FQNEAQ (reference sequence). V was clipped by 8 bases and J by 3 bases, with 13 bases between them. The CDR3 has 13 amino acids. The CDR3 spells CASSGTPHYGYTF. Written as DNA, the CDR3 is TGTGCCAGCTCCGGGACTCCCCACTATGGCTACACCTTC.

The chain recombines TRBV6-6 with TRBJ1-5; TRBD1 matches at 11 bases. CDR3 length equals 17 residues. The germline gives CDR1 MNHNY, CDR2 SVGAGI (reference sequence). V shed 5 bases and J 2 bases; nucleotides not matched to a gene: 8. DNA for the CDR3: TGTGCCAGCAGTCCCGCCGGGACAGGGGGTGGCAATCAGCCCCAGCATTTT. Translation: CASSPAGTGGGNQPQHF.

The chain has TRBV9 and TRBJ1-5, with D tentatively TRBD1 (5 bases). The ends were cut back, 4 bases at V and 4 bases at J, with 15 bases in the middle. Germline CDR1 and CDR2: SGDLS and YYNGEE. CDR3 length equals 15 residues. The CDR3 reads CASSPSGTRNQPQHF. Written as DNA, the CDR3 is TGTGCCAGCAGCCCTAGCGGGACTCGAAATCAGCCCCAGCATTTT. Complete variable domain (other parts from reference TRBV9 and TRBJ1-5): DSGVTQTPKHLITATGQRVTLRCSPRSGDLSVYWYQQSLDQGLQFLIQYYNGEERAKGNILERFSAQQFPDLHSELNLSSLELGDSALYFCASSPSGTRNQPQHFGDGTRLSIL.

The chain couples TRBV10-2 to TRBJ2-7; TRBD2 is a possible D gene (6 bases). V lost 3 bases to trimming and J lost 0 bases, with 15 bases between them. The CDR3 is made up of 16 amino acids. Looked up from germline, CDR1 is WSHSY and CDR2 is SAAADI. CDR3 in DNA: TGCGCCAGCAGTGACGTCGGGGGTTTGAGCTCCTACGAGCAGTACTTC. Translated, it gives CASSDVGGLSSYEQYF.

The V gene is TRBV6-5, the J gene TRBJ2-4; D may be TRBD2 (5 bases). Germline V gives CDR1 MNHEY, CDR2 SVGAGI. The V and J ends lost 1 base and 9 bases respectively, with 16 bases between them. The CDR3 consists of 15 residues. The CDR3 sequence is CASSYWNRGRSIQYF. Here the CDR3 DNA reads TGTGCCAGCAGTTACTGGAACCGGGGTAGAAGCATTCAGTACTTC.

This clone has ten or more counts. Different DNA sequences within this sample yield the same CDR3. The rearrangement uses TRBV7-2 and TRBJ1-1; 10 bases agree with TRBD1. After removal of 8 bases from V and 5 bases from J, the junction contained 2 bases not matched to a gene. The CDR3 loop spans 12 amino acids. Germline CDR1 reads SGHTA; CDR2 reads FQGNSA. CDR3 DNA sequence: TGTGCCAGCGGGGACAGGGGAACTGAAGCTTTCTTT. It translates to CASGDRGTEAFF.

The chain carries TRBV5-1 and TRBJ2-7; D might be TRBD1 (6 bases). Germline lookup yields CDR1 SGHRS and CDR2 YFSETQ. This CDR3 has 16 residues. V shed 0 bases and J shed 2 bases, with 15 bases lying between them. CDR3 coding DNA: TGCGCCAGCAGCTTGGCTGTGGACAGATTAACCTACGAGCAGTACTTC. Amino acid sequence: CASSLAVDRLTYEQYF.

This chain uses TRBV3-1 (or the pseudogene TRBV3-2) with TRBJ1-5; D ambiguous. V was shortened by 1 base and J by 3 bases, with 16 bases between the two germline ends. This CDR3 comprises 17 residues. Looked up from germline, CDR1 is LGHDT and CDR2 is YNNKEL (reference sequence). The CDR3 nucleotides read TGTGCCAGCAGCCAAGGCCCCGGGAAGGGAGCCAATCAGCCCCAGCATTTT. It translates to CASSQGPGKGANQPQHF.

This chain links TRBV7-9 with TRBJ2-7; D gene ambiguous. Trimming pared 5 bases from V and 0 bases from J, leaving 8 bases between. Germline V lookup: CDR1 SEHNR, CDR2 FQNEAQ (reference sequence). CDR3 length equals 13 residues. The CDR3, as DNA: TGTGCCAGCAGCCCTAAAACCTCCTACGAGCAGTACTTC. This translates into CASSPKTSYEQYF.

V is TRBV19 and J is TRBJ2-2; D unresolved. V was shortened by 8 bases and J by 6 bases, with 7 bases between the two germline ends. CDR3 size: 11 residues. In germline, CDR1 is LNHDA, CDR2 SQIVND (reference sequence). The CDR3 coding sequence is TGTGCCAGTGGGCGTGCCGGGGAGCTGTTTTTT. Translating gives CASGRAGELFF.

V is TRBV5-4 and J is TRBJ1-2; D is perhaps TRBD1 (6 bases). Germline CDR1 reads SGHNT; CDR2 reads YYREEE (reference sequence). This CDR3 has 15 amino acids. The V gene lost 1 base and the J gene lost 2 bases, with 12 bases spanning the gap. Here the CDR3 reads CASSLFETGNYGYTF. CDR3 DNA sequence: TGTGCCAGCAGCTTGTTCGAGACAGGCAACTATGGCTACACCTTC.

V usage is TRBV11-2 and J usage is TRBJ2-2; perhaps TRBD2 as D (5 bases). The germline V gene encodes CDR1 SGHAT and CDR2 FQNNGV. V was pared by 1 base and J by 0 bases, with 9 bases between. CDR3 size: 16 residues. For the CDR3, the DNA is TGTGCCAGCAGCTTAGGAGGAGGACCGAACACCGGGGAGCTGTTTTTT. Protein product: CASSLGGGPNTGELFF.

The chain carries TRBV18 and TRBJ2-7; TRBD1 aligns across 11 bases. The V segment lost 3 bases and the J segment 3 bases; nucleotides outside the gene matches: 10. Germline CDR1 is KGHSH and CDR2 is LQKENI. This CDR3 has 17 residues. The CDR3 DNA reads TGTGCCAGCTCACCGGATTTAGGGACAGGGGGTCTCTACGAGCAGTACTTC. It translates to CASSPDLGTGGLYEQYF.

The rearrangement joins TRBV19 to TRBJ2-1, with 11 bases fitting TRBD1. The CDR3 sequence is 15 residues long. The V gene end was trimmed by 7 bases and the J gene end by 7 bases; junction bases not matched to a gene: 9. Germline CDR1 reads LNHDA; CDR2 reads SQIVND (reference sequence). The CDR3 coding sequence is TGTGCCAGTACCTCGGGCGGGACAGGGGGGAATGAGCAGTTCTTC. The encoded protein is CASTSGGTGGNEQFF.

The chain employs TRBV2 and TRBJ2-3, with 9 bases fitting TRBD2. This CDR3 is built from 16 residues. Germline V gene data show CDR1 as SNHLY and CDR2 as FYNNEI. The V gene end was trimmed by 4 bases and the J gene end by 4 bases; junction bases not matched to a gene: 9. The CDR3 reads CASSGSAGGLPDTQYF. CDR3 nucleotides: TGTGCCAGCAGTGGAAGTGCGGGAGGGTTACCAGATACGCAGTATTTT.

Here the CDR3 reads CASSETGSYEQYF. DNA of the CDR3: TGTGCCAGCAGTGAAACAGGTTCCTACGAGCAGTACTTC. The chain employs TRBV28 and TRBJ2-7, with TRBD1 as a possible D gene (5 bases). This CDR3 contains 13 residues. The ends were cut back, 5 bases at V and 1 base at J, with 9 bases in the middle. In germline, CDR1 is MDHEN, CDR2 SYDVKM.

At least ten counts were recorded for this clone. The chain recombines TRBV9 with TRBJ2-6, with 8 bases lining up with TRBD1. The junction had 12 bases not matched to a gene; V was cut back by 1 base and J by 0 bases. This CDR3 is built from 20 residues. Germline CDR1 is SGDLS and CDR2 is YYNGEE. Here the CDR3 reads CASSVPRVGQGASGANVLTF. DNA for the CDR3: TGTGCCAGCAGCGTACCGAGAGTGGGGCAGGGGGCCTCTGGGGCCAACGTCCTGACTTTC.

The rearrangement links TRBV7-9 to TRBJ1-3, with D maybe TRBD1 (5 bases). Trimming pared 1 base from V and 7 bases from J, leaving 8 bases between. Germline V gives CDR1 SEHNR, CDR2 FQNEAQ (reference sequence). The CDR3 runs to 13 residues. This CDR3 is CASSLGRANTIYF. Written as DNA, the CDR3 is TGTGCCAGCAGCTTAGGCAGGGCCAACACCATATATTTT. The full variable domain, with the rest looked up from reference TRBV7-9 and TRBJ1-3, is DTGVSQNPRHKITKRGQNVTFRCDPISEHNRLYWYRQTLGQGPEFLTYFQNEAQLEKSRLLSDRFSAERPKGSFSTLEIQRTEQGDSAMYLCASSLGRANTIYFGEGSWLTVV.

This clone occurred once. This chain joins TRBV5-8 and TRBJ2-1, with 8 nucleotides matching TRBD2. The germline V gene has CDR1 SGHTS and CDR2 YDEGEE. CDR3 size: 16 residues. V lost 0 bases to trimming and J lost 8 bases; unmatched junction nucleotides: 10. The CDR3, as DNA: TGTGCCAGCAGCTTGGCTCTTCGGAGCGGGAGACATGAGCAGTTCTTC. This codes for CASSLALRSGRHEQFF.